A selection of T cell receptor beta chains follows, all from one sample in a study of blood T cell repertoires in COVID-19. Assay: immunoSEQ multiplex PCR; the TCRdb copy retains only in-frame clones and omits some. The table records some 75,000 clones, around 80% of them present only once. The sequenced sample was peripheral blood. The receptors shown here come from a man over 45 with COVID-19, enrolled during active disease. Both conserved end residues are part of each CDR3. D genes are given only for firm matches. A row's size may be missing; if present it is once, few, many or a size class.

v_call: TRBV28
clone_size: .
d_call: .
j_call: TRBJ2-5
cdr3_nt: TGTGCCAGCAGTCAGGTCCGAAAGACCCAGTACTTC
cdr3_aa: CASSQVRKTQYF

v_call: TRBV27
clone_size: .
d_call: .
j_call: TRBJ1-1
cdr3_nt: TGTGCCAGCTCCAGGACTATTAACACTGAAGCTTTCTTT
cdr3_aa: CASSRTINTEAFF

v_call: TRBV10-2
clone_size: .
d_call: .
j_call: TRBJ1-2
cdr3_nt: TGCGCCAGCAGTGAGGGCAGGGCCGGTTTTGGCTACACCTTC
cdr3_aa: CASSEGRAGFGYTF

v_call: TRBV6-4
clone_size: .
d_call: TRBD1
j_call: TRBJ2-7
cdr3_nt: TGTGCCAGCAGGAACAGGGGAACAACCCTCTACGAGCAGTACTTC
cdr3_aa: CASRNRGTTLYEQYF

v_call: TRBV29-1
clone_size: once
d_call: TRBD2
j_call: TRBJ2-7
cdr3_nt: TGCAGCGTTGTAGTGAGGACTAGCGTTGGCGAGCAGTACTTC
cdr3_aa: CSVVVRTSVGEQYF

v_call: TRBV27
clone_size: .
d_call: .
j_call: TRBJ1-1
cdr3_nt: TGTGCCAGCAGCTCTCAGGGCTGGAACACTGAAGCTTTCTTT
cdr3_aa: CASSSQGWNTEAFF

v_call: TRBV7-9
clone_size: .
d_call: .
j_call: TRBJ2-3
cdr3_nt: TGTGCCAGCAGCGCGAAGGGCAGTAGGGAGGATACGCAGTATTTT
cdr3_aa: CASSAKGSREDTQYF

v_call: TRBV2
clone_size: .
d_call: TRBD1
j_call: TRBJ1-1
cdr3_nt: TGTGCCAGCAGTAAGGACAGGGCTACTGAAGCTTTCTTT
cdr3_aa: CASSKDRATEAFF

v_call: TRBV3-1/TRBV3-2
clone_size: .
d_call: TRBD1
j_call: TRBJ1-6
cdr3_nt: TGTGCCAGCAGCCAATTTAGACAGGGGGCTTCTAATTCACCCCTCCACTTT
cdr3_aa: CASSQFRQGASNSPLHF

v_call: TRBV29-1
clone_size: .
d_call: .
j_call: TRBJ1-2
cdr3_nt: TGCAGCGTTCTTATCAGGGAATCTAACTATGGCTACACCTTC
cdr3_aa: CSVLIRESNYGYTF

v_call: TRBV24-1
clone_size: .
d_call: TRBD2
j_call: TRBJ2-5
cdr3_nt: TGTGCCACCAGTGATCCCACTAGCGGGAGGGAGACCCAGTACTTC
cdr3_aa: CATSDPTSGRETQYF

v_call: TRBV9
clone_size: .
d_call: TRBD2
j_call: TRBJ2-1
cdr3_nt: TGTGCCAGCAGCGTAACCGGGACTAGCGAACCTGAGCAGTTCTTC
cdr3_aa: CASSVTGTSEPEQFF

v_call: TRBV4-3
clone_size: .
d_call: TRBD1
j_call: TRBJ2-1
cdr3_nt: TGCGCCAGCAGCCCCAGACAGGGTTACAATGAGCAGTTCTTC
cdr3_aa: CASSPRQGYNEQFF

v_call: TRBV7-2
clone_size: few
d_call: .
j_call: TRBJ2-7
cdr3_nt: TGTGCCAGCAGCATTATACAGTTTTCCTACGAGCAGTACTTC
cdr3_aa: CASSIIQFSYEQYF

v_call: TRBV21-1
clone_size: .
d_call: .
j_call: TRBJ1-5
cdr3_nt: TGTGCCAGCAGCAAATCCGACAGGGGAGATCAGCCCCAGCATTTT
cdr3_aa: CASSKSDRGDQPQHF

v_call: TRBV29-1
clone_size: once
d_call: TRBD2
j_call: TRBJ2-3
cdr3_nt: TGCAGCGTTGAGGTCCTAGCGGGACGCACAGATACGCAGTATTTT
cdr3_aa: CSVEVLAGRTDTQYF

v_call: TRBV5-1
clone_size: .
d_call: .
j_call: TRBJ2-1
cdr3_nt: TGCGCCAGCAGCTTGGTGGCGGCTGAGCAGTTCTTC
cdr3_aa: CASSLVAAEQFF

v_call: TRBV5-1
clone_size: .
d_call: TRBD2
j_call: TRBJ2-1
cdr3_nt: TGCGCCACCTCGGCGGGACTAGAGCACAGTGAGCAGTTCTTC
cdr3_aa: CATSAGLEHSEQFF

v_call: TRBV4-1
clone_size: .
d_call: TRBD1
j_call: TRBJ2-5
cdr3_nt: TGCGCCAGCAGCCAGGGACAGGGGCGAGGGGAGACCCAGTACTTC
cdr3_aa: CASSQGQGRGETQYF

v_call: TRBV21-1
clone_size: .
d_call: .
j_call: TRBJ1-5
cdr3_nt: TGTGCCAGCACCGTCGGACAGGGCGGAAGAAGCAATCAGCCCCAGCATTTT
cdr3_aa: CASTVGQGGRSNQPQHF

v_call: TRBV28
clone_size: .
d_call: TRBD1
j_call: TRBJ1-1
cdr3_nt: TGTGCCAGCAGTGCCTGGGGACAGGGTTCTGGGAACACTGAAGCTTTCTTT
cdr3_aa: CASSAWGQGSGNTEAFF

v_call: TRBV5-5
clone_size: few
d_call: .
j_call: TRBJ1-3
cdr3_nt: TGTGCCAGCAGCGGAGGGACCGTAGCCTCTGGAAACACCATATATTTT
cdr3_aa: CASSGGTVASGNTIYF

v_call: TRBV25-1
clone_size: .
d_call: TRBD2
j_call: TRBJ2-1
cdr3_nt: TGTGCCAGCAGTGAACCCCGGGAGGGCAGCAATGAGCAGTTCTTC
cdr3_aa: CASSEPREGSNEQFF

v_call: TRBV20-1
clone_size: .
d_call: .
j_call: TRBJ2-1
cdr3_nt: TGCAGTGCTAGCCCAGACAATGAGCAGTTCTTC
cdr3_aa: CSASPDNEQFF

v_call: TRBV27
clone_size: .
d_call: .
j_call: TRBJ2-7
cdr3_nt: TGTGCCAGCAGTTTGTCGGGGGACCACGAGCAGTACTTC
cdr3_aa: CASSLSGDHEQYF

v_call: TRBV6-5
clone_size: .
d_call: TRBD1
j_call: TRBJ2-7
cdr3_nt: TGTGCCAGCAGTTACGACAGGGGGAGCTCCTACGAGCAGTACTTC
cdr3_aa: CASSYDRGSSYEQYF

v_call: TRBV25-1
clone_size: .
d_call: .
j_call: TRBJ2-1
cdr3_nt: TGTGCCAGCAGTGGGAGCGGGCCGTACAATGAGCAGTTCTTC
cdr3_aa: CASSGSGPYNEQFF

v_call: TRBV12-3/TRBV12-4
clone_size: .
d_call: TRBD2
j_call: TRBJ2-5
cdr3_nt: TGTGCCAGCAGACTAGCGGGGAGAACCCAGTACTTC
cdr3_aa: CASRLAGRTQYF

v_call: TRBV29-1
clone_size: .
d_call: TRBD1
j_call: TRBJ1-3
cdr3_nt: TGCAGCGTTGAAGAGACAGGGACTGGAAACACCATATATTTT
cdr3_aa: CSVEETGTGNTIYF

v_call: TRBV25-1
clone_size: .
d_call: TRBD1
j_call: TRBJ2-7
cdr3_nt: TGTGCCAGCAGGGACGCGGATGGACAGGGCCCTAAGCCGGCCGAGCAGTACTTC
cdr3_aa: CASRDADGQGPKPAEQYF

v_call: TRBV29-1
clone_size: .
d_call: .
j_call: TRBJ2-6
cdr3_nt: TGCAGCGTGGCCACGGGGGCTGGGGCCAACGTCCTGACTTTC
cdr3_aa: CSVATGAGANVLTF

v_call: TRBV6-2/TRBV6-3
clone_size: few
d_call: .
j_call: TRBJ2-2
cdr3_nt: TGTGCCAGCAGTTACTCGTTAAGCGGTCACGGGGAGCTGTTTTTT
cdr3_aa: CASSYSLSGHGELFF

v_call: TRBV28
clone_size: .
d_call: .
j_call: TRBJ1-1
cdr3_nt: TGTGCCAGCAGTTTATTTGGCAGGGAAGGGACTGAAGCTTTCTTT
cdr3_aa: CASSLFGREGTEAFF

v_call: TRBV6-5
clone_size: .
d_call: .
j_call: TRBJ2-1
cdr3_nt: TGTGCCAGCAGAATCGCGGATAACTCCTACAATGAGCAGTTCTTC
cdr3_aa: CASRIADNSYNEQFF

v_call: TRBV3-1/TRBV3-2
clone_size: .
d_call: TRBD2
j_call: TRBJ2-5
cdr3_nt: TGTGCCAGCAGCCCGACCGGGGGGACCCAAGAGACCCAGTACTTC
cdr3_aa: CASSPTGGTQETQYF

v_call: TRBV27
clone_size: .
d_call: .
j_call: TRBJ1-5
cdr3_nt: TGTGCCAGCAGTGCAACACAGGGCCGCAATCAGCCCCAGCATTTT
cdr3_aa: CASSATQGRNQPQHF

v_call: TRBV15
clone_size: .
d_call: TRBD2
j_call: TRBJ2-3
cdr3_nt: TGTGCCACCAGCAGGGGGACTAGCGGGTCCCCCGGGGCAGGTACGCAGTATTTT
cdr3_aa: CATSRGTSGSPGAGTQYF

v_call: TRBV10-1
clone_size: .
d_call: .
j_call: TRBJ2-2
cdr3_nt: TGCGCCAGCAGTGACCTGAACACCGGGGAGCTGTTTTTT
cdr3_aa: CASSDLNTGELFF

v_call: TRBV29-1
clone_size: .
d_call: .
j_call: TRBJ2-1
cdr3_nt: TGCGTCGGGGTGGGGTCCTACAATGAGCAGTTCTTC
cdr3_aa: CVGVGSYNEQFF

v_call: TRBV20-1
clone_size: .
d_call: .
j_call: TRBJ1-4
cdr3_nt: TGCAGTGCTAGTAGGGGAACGACTAATGAAAAACTGTTTTTT
cdr3_aa: CSASRGTTNEKLFF

v_call: TRBV19
clone_size: .
d_call: .
j_call: TRBJ1-2
cdr3_nt: TGTGCCAGTAGCGACCCCGGGAACTATGGCTACACCTTC
cdr3_aa: CASSDPGNYGYTF

v_call: TRBV4-1
clone_size: .
d_call: .
j_call: TRBJ1-1
cdr3_nt: TGCGCCAGCAGCCAAGTGCGGATGAACACTGAAGCTTTCTTT
cdr3_aa: CASSQVRMNTEAFF

v_call: TRBV4-1
clone_size: .
d_call: .
j_call: TRBJ1-5
cdr3_nt: TGCGCCAGCAGCCAGAAGGGAGCGGGTAGTCAGCCCCAGCATTTT
cdr3_aa: CASSQKGAGSQPQHF

v_call: TRBV29-1
clone_size: medium-sized
d_call: TRBD2
j_call: TRBJ2-3
cdr3_nt: TGCAGCGGGTCCGGGACTAGCGGAACAGATACGCAGTATTTT
cdr3_aa: CSGSGTSGTDTQYF

v_call: TRBV4-3
clone_size: once
d_call: .
j_call: TRBJ1-2
cdr3_nt: TGCGCCAGCAGCCAAGGATTGAGGGGACTTTCTAACTATGGCTACACCTTC
cdr3_aa: CASSQGLRGLSNYGYTF

v_call: TRBV5-8
clone_size: .
d_call: .
j_call: TRBJ2-1
cdr3_nt: TGTGCCAGCAGCTCGTACAGGGGGGGACTCTTCAATGAGCAGTTCTTC
cdr3_aa: CASSSYRGGLFNEQFF

v_call: TRBV19
clone_size: .
d_call: .
j_call: TRBJ2-3
cdr3_nt: TGTGCCAGTAGGAAGCAGGGGTCAGATACGCAGTATTTT
cdr3_aa: CASRKQGSDTQYF

v_call: TRBV5-4
clone_size: .
d_call: TRBD2
j_call: TRBJ2-5
cdr3_nt: TGTGCCAGCAGCTCACCGGGACTAGCGGGATCTGAGACCCAGTACTTC
cdr3_aa: CASSSPGLAGSETQYF

v_call: TRBV9
clone_size: .
d_call: .
j_call: TRBJ1-1
cdr3_nt: TGTGCCAGCAGCCCTCAGCTAGCCATGAACACTGAAGCTTTCTTT
cdr3_aa: CASSPQLAMNTEAFF

v_call: TRBV6-5
clone_size: .
d_call: .
j_call: TRBJ1-6
cdr3_nt: TGTGCCAGCAGTTACTCTTTGGCCTCACCCCTCCACTTT
cdr3_aa: CASSYSLASPLHF

v_call: TRBV7-3
clone_size: once
d_call: .
j_call: TRBJ2-2
cdr3_nt: TGTGCCAGCAGCTCCCCTAACACCGGGGAGCTGTTTTTT
cdr3_aa: CASSSPNTGELFF

v_call: TRBV10-2
clone_size: .
d_call: TRBD2
j_call: TRBJ2-3
cdr3_nt: TGCGCCAGCAGTGAGTGGGGGCTAGCGGGACTGTTAGATACGCAGTATTTT
cdr3_aa: CASSEWGLAGLLDTQYF

v_call: TRBV2
clone_size: .
d_call: TRBD1
j_call: TRBJ2-3
cdr3_nt: TGTGCCAGCAGGGACAGGGGGGGTGGAACAGATACGCAGTATTTT
cdr3_aa: CASRDRGGGTDTQYF

v_call: TRBV27
clone_size: .
d_call: TRBD1
j_call: TRBJ2-1
cdr3_nt: TGTGCCAGCAGTTTAACCCGGACAGGGAAGGAGCAGTTCTTC
cdr3_aa: CASSLTRTGKEQFF

v_call: TRBV10-3
clone_size: .
d_call: .
j_call: TRBJ2-2
cdr3_nt: TGTGCCATCAGTGAGTCACGGAGGGGGGAGCTGTTTTTT
cdr3_aa: CAISESRRGELFF

v_call: TRBV9
clone_size: .
d_call: TRBD1
j_call: TRBJ2-5
cdr3_nt: TGTGCCAGCAGCGTACTCCCCGGGACAGGGGGCCGGGAGACCCAGTACTTC
cdr3_aa: CASSVLPGTGGRETQYF

v_call: TRBV11-2
clone_size: .
d_call: TRBD2
j_call: TRBJ2-7
cdr3_nt: TGTGCCAGCAGCTTGACTAGCGGGGCCTCCTACGAGCAGTACTTC
cdr3_aa: CASSLTSGASYEQYF